The next 30 T cell receptor beta chains were all read from a single sample in a study of T cells after yellow fever vaccination (dated by TCRdb to about 2019). Library preparation used 5' RACE. The instrument given in TCRdb is Illumina NovaSeq 6000. The public reads were quality trimmed at Q25 with fastp and then assembled into clones with MiXCR by TCRdb, keeping productive beta chains. Rows are unified per CDR3 protein, each entry keeping the most common DNA and genes. The sample table records a few hundred thousand distinct CDR3 sequences; approximately 4% of these occur just once. The leading ten clones occupy around 23% of the sample. In light of the paper, this sample's treatment or condition label describes: live attenuated yellow fever vaccine strain. This specimen was PBMCs, taken 5 days after the yellow fever booster vaccination. These receptors were taken from a man younger than 35 who received the YFV17D yellow fever vaccine.

About this clonotype: This may be a read error: a much more frequent sequence differs by one nucleotide. The chain joins TRBV7-2 to TRBJ2-2, with D tentatively TRBD1 or TRBD2 (5 bases each). Per germline, CDR1 SGHTA and CDR2 FQGNSA. The CDR3 spans 12 residues. This CDR3 is CASSPDTGDLFF. The DNA for the CDR3 is TGTGCCAGCAGCCCGGACACCGGGGATCTGTTTTTT.

The rearrangement joins TRBV6-2 or TRBV6-3 to TRBJ1-6, with 7 bases matching TRBD1. The CDR3 has 14 amino acids. J was trimmed by 7 bases and V by 5 bases; bases with no gene match: 5. The germline V gene encodes CDR1 MNHEY and CDR2 SVGEGT. The CDR3 DNA follows: TGTGCCAGCAGTGGGACAGTCCAGAATTCACCCCTCCACTTT. Translation: CASSGTVQNSPLHF.

This clonotype was picked up many times. The chain is built from TRBV12-3 or TRBV12-4 and TRBJ2-3, with 7 bases identical to TRBD1. The trim removed 2 bases at V and 6 bases at J, leaving 11 bases unmatched. This CDR3 is 16 amino acids long. CDR3 region: CASSLISWDSGDTQYF. DNA for the CDR3: TGTGCCAGCAGTTTAATTTCCTGGGACAGTGGGGATACGCAGTATTTT.

This clonotype was recorded many times. This rearrangement joins TRBV4-2 to TRBJ2-5; 10 bases map to TRBD2. CDR1 LGHNA and CDR2 YNFKEQ come from the germline V gene. The CDR3 extends over 17 amino acids. Trimming at V came to 0 bases and at J to 4 bases, leaving 8 bases not matched to a gene. The CDR3 is CASSQDGVAGGLETQYF. CDR3 in DNA: TGTGCCAGCAGCCAAGATGGGGTAGCGGGGGGACTAGAGACCCAGTACTTC.

This clonotype was detected ten times or more. The V gene is TRBV6-5, the J gene TRBJ1-1; no firm D call. Germline values: CDR1 MNHEY, CDR2 SVGAGI. Trimming cost V 8 bases and J 1 base, with 11 bases left between them. There are 13 residues in the CDR3. Here the CDR3 DNA reads TGTGCCAGCCGGCTTGTTACGAACACTGAAGCTTTCTTT. Its translation: CASRLVTNTEAFF.

The rearrangement uses TRBV20-1 and TRBJ1-2; TRBD1 matches at 8 bases. V gave up 5 bases and J gave up 4 bases; unmatched junction bases: 9. CDR1 is DFQATT and CDR2 is SNEGSKA in the germline V gene (reference sequence). This CDR3 contains 14 residues. In nucleotides, the CDR3 is TGCAGTGCTCCTCGGACAGGGTCCGGCTATGGCTACACCTTC. Encoded protein: CSAPRTGSGYGYTF.

This chain connects TRBV3-1 to TRBJ2-7; no reliable D call. V dropped 1 base and J dropped 2 bases, with 15 bases sitting between them. CDR1 LGHDT and CDR2 YNNKEL come from the germline V gene (reference sequence). The CDR3 loop spans 16 amino acids. The CDR3 loop is CASSQVSRKGPYEQYF. CDR3 sequence (DNA): TGTGCCAGCAGCCAAGTTAGCCGGAAAGGACCCTACGAGCAGTACTTC.

This clonotype was detected a few times. This sequence joins TRBV20-1 and TRBJ1-1; TRBD1 might be the D (5 bases). The V end was cut by 8 bases, the J end by 0 bases, with 10 bases between. CDR1 DFQATT and CDR2 SNEGSKA come from the germline V gene (reference sequence). The CDR3 has 12 amino acids. The CDR3 loop reads CSTVRVNTEAFF. In DNA form, the CDR3 reads TGCAGTACAGTCAGGGTGAACACTGAAGCTTTCTTT.

The J gene is TRBJ1-6, the V gene TRBV7-9, with D possibly TRBD1 on 6 matching bases. Looked up from germline, CDR1 is SEHNR and CDR2 is FQNEAQ (reference sequence). CDR3 length: 14 amino acids. V was clipped by 8 bases and J by 5 bases, with 13 bases between them. Here the CDR3 DNA reads TGTGCCAGCGGAAGCAACAGGGATAATTCACCCCTCCACTTT. Translation gives CASGSNRDNSPLHF.

V is TRBV5-1 and J is TRBJ1-1; D is uncertain. The V end lost 0 bases, the J end lost 1 base, and 7 bases lay between the germline ends. The CDR3 is made up of 14 amino acids. Germline CDR1 SGHRS, CDR2 YFSETQ. The CDR3 nucleotides read TGCGCCAGCAGCTTGGCGCCGGAGAACACTGAAGCTTTCTTT. Its translation: CASSLAPENTEAFF.

This clonotype was detected ten times or more. The chain links TRBV6-5 to TRBJ1-1; TRBD1 might be the D (5 bases). This CDR3 contains 12 residues. The germline V gene encodes CDR1 MNHEY and CDR2 SVGAGI. V lost 5 bases and J 4 bases, leaving 8 bases between the germline ends. For the CDR3, the DNA is TGTGCCAGCAGTCGTGGGGGCACTGAAGCTTTCTTT. Encoded protein: CASSRGGTEAFF.

This clonotype has just a few counts. This chain links TRBV12-3 or TRBV12-4 with TRBJ2-3; D tentatively fits TRBD1 or TRBD2 (6 bases each). V was trimmed by 5 bases and J by 2 bases, leaving 17 bases between them. This CDR3 is built from 16 residues. In DNA, the CDR3 is TGTGCCAGCAGTGGCTTTGTGGGGGGCGTCACAGATACGCAGTATTTT. Amino acid sequence: CASSGFVGGVTDTQYF.

The chain couples TRBV27 to TRBJ1-4; no clear D gene. The length of the CDR3 is 14 residues. Germline assignment: CDR1 MNHEY and CDR2 SMNVEV (reference sequence). Trimming stripped 2 bases from V and 8 bases from J, with 12 bases between. The chain's CDR3 is CASSLKGGGEKLFF. CDR3 sequence (DNA): TGTGCCAGCAGTTTAAAGGGTGGAGGGGAAAAACTGTTTTTT.

The chain links TRBV19 to TRBJ1-5; 7 bases line up with TRBD1. The CDR3 is 15 residues long. Germline V CDR1 and CDR2: LNHDA, SQIVND (reference sequence). The V segment lost 5 bases and the J segment 2 bases; nucleotides outside the gene matches: 6. The CDR3 region has the DNA TGTGCCAGTAGTCCAGGACAGGCGGGCAATCAGCCCCAGCATTTT. Translating it yields CASSPGQAGNQPQHF.

This clonotype turned up a few times. This rearrangement joins TRBV27 to TRBJ1-1, with 7 bases matching TRBD1. The CDR3 is 15 amino acids. Trimming at V came to 9 bases and at J to 1 base, leaving 11 bases not matched to a gene. Germline V gene data show CDR1 as MNHEY and CDR2 as SMNVEV (reference sequence). CDR3 in DNA: TGTGCCAGTAGAACCGTGACAGGGCCGAACACTGAAGCTTTCTTT. Protein product: CASRTVTGPNTEAFF.

In the case of this clonotype: A clone one base away is much larger, so this may be a read error. V is TRBV7-2 and J is TRBJ1-1; D uncertain. The CDR3 has 13 amino acids. Germline V gene lookup returns CDR1 SGHTA and CDR2 FQGNSA. The CDR3 bases are TGTGCCAGCAGCTCCGGGATGAAGACTGAAGCTTTCTTT. This encodes CASSSGMKTEAFF. Filled out from reference TRBV7-2 and TRBJ1-1, the complete variable domain reads GAGVSQSPSNKVTEKGKDVELRCDPISGHTALYWYRQSLGQGLEFLIYFQGNSAPDKSGLPSDRFSAERTGGSVSTLTIQRTQQEDSAVYLCASSSGMKTEAFFGQGTRLTVV.

This clonotype was observed a few times. The chain combines TRBV20-1 with TRBJ2-1; D not certain. This CDR3 has 15 residues. Looked up from germline, CDR1 is DFQATT and CDR2 is SNEGSKA (reference sequence). V gave up 3 bases and J gave up 6 bases, with 18 bases separating them. This chain's CDR3 is CSARKDGPTSNEQFF. CDR3 coding DNA: TGCAGTGCTAGGAAAGATGGACCCACCTCCAATGAGCAGTTCTTC.

V usage is TRBV5-1 and J usage is TRBJ1-1, with D unresolved. CDR3 length equals 15 residues. Germline assignment: CDR1 SGHRS and CDR2 YFSETQ. V lost 2 bases to trimming and J lost 4 bases, with 15 bases between them. Written as DNA, the CDR3 is TGCGCCAGCAGCTTAAGACCGTCGCCTCCCACTGAAGCTTTCTTT. It codes for CASSLRPSPPTEAFF.

The V call is TRBV10-3, the J call TRBJ1-6; D remains ambiguous. V was clipped by 2 bases and J by 4 bases, with 6 bases between them. The germline gives CDR1 ENHRY, CDR2 SYGVKD. This CDR3 has 14 amino acids. The CDR3 bases are TGTGCCATCAGTGAGAGGGTATATAATTCACCCCTCCACTTT. It translates to CAISERVYNSPLHF.

The sample holds many counts of this clonotype. The V and J genes are TRBV7-9 and TRBJ2-7, with TRBD1 matching 9 bases. The V and J ends lost 3 bases and 6 bases, in that order; junction bases with no gene match: 6. The CDR3 runs 14 residues. The V gene's germline CDR1 is SEHNR and CDR2 FQNEAQ (reference sequence). In DNA, the CDR3 is TGTGCCAGCAGCTTCTACAGGGGGCGAGGCGAGCAGTACTTC. Its translation: CASSFYRGRGEQYF.

The CDR3 DNA reads TGTGCCAGCAGCCTAAAGGACATCTACGAGCAGTACTTC. This sequence encodes CASSLKDIYEQYF. V usage is TRBV5-6 and J usage is TRBJ2-7; D may be TRBD1 (5 bases). V lost 4 bases and J 3 bases, leaving 11 bases between the germline ends. Germline-derived CDR1 and CDR2 are SGHDT and YYEEEE. CDR3 length: 13 residues. The variable domain in full, completed from reference TRBV5-6 and TRBJ2-7, reads DAGVTQSPTHLIKTRGQQVTLRCSPKSGHDTVSWYQQALGQGPQFIFQYYEEEERQRGNFPDRFSGHQFPNYSSELNVNALLLGDSALYLCASSLKDIYEQYFGPGTRLTVT.

Only a few counts were recorded for this clonotype. This chain links TRBV7-2 with TRBJ1-6; TRBD1 aligns across 11 bases. The CDR3 is 18 amino acids. V lost 3 bases and J lost 1; bases outside the gene matches: 5. Germline CDR1 SGHTA, CDR2 FQGNSA. The CDR3 coding sequence is TGTGCCAGCAGCTTCCCCGGACAGGGGGCGTCCTATAATTCACCCCTCCACTTT. It codes for CASSFPGQGASYNSPLHF.

This clonotype was observed a handful of times. The chain couples TRBV4-1 to TRBJ1-5, with 7 bases that match TRBD1. This CDR3 has 15 residues. Germline trimming cut 0 bases from V and 4 bases from J; bases unmatched to any gene: 3. The V gene's germline CDR1 is MGHRA and CDR2 YSYEKL. DNA of the CDR3: TGCGCCAGCAGCCAAGAAGGGGGCCTTAATCAGCCCCAGCATTTT. It translates to CASSQEGGLNQPQHF.

Only a few counts were recorded for this clonotype. The chain carries TRBV4-3 and TRBJ2-7, with a possible D match to TRBD1 (7 bases). The CDR3 has 16 residues. The germline V gene encodes CDR1 LGHNA and CDR2 YSLEER. Between the trimmed V and J ends, which lost 4 bases and 2 bases, there was a span of 18 bases. CDR3 amino acids: CASSPGWGDSTYEQYF. CDR3 in DNA: TGCGCCAGCAGCCCAGGTTGGGGGGACAGCACCTACGAGCAGTACTTC.

In its sample, this clonotype was seen many times. V and J are TRBV7-9 and TRBJ1-1; a weak D match, TRBD1 (5 bases). With 1 base removed from V and 6 bases from J, the gap between germline ends came to 15 bases. There are 15 residues in the CDR3. Germline V CDR1 and CDR2: SEHNR, FQNEAQ (reference sequence). The chain's CDR3 is CASSLVGGAHPEAFF. Written as DNA, the CDR3 is TGTGCCAGCAGCTTAGTAGGAGGGGCGCACCCTGAAGCTTTCTTT.

The genes are TRBV9 and TRBJ2-3; 11 nucleotides agree with TRBD2. In germline, CDR1 is SGDLS, CDR2 YYNGEE. The CDR3 extends over 16 amino acids. With V trimmed by 0 bases and J by 5 bases, 5 bases remained unmatched. The CDR3 nucleotides read TGTGCCAGCAGCGTAGGGCCTAGCGGGGGGAAAGATACGCAGTATTTT. Its protein product is CASSVGPSGGKDTQYF.

The genes are TRBV7-2 and TRBJ2-2, with D possibly matching TRBD2 (5 bases). This CDR3 region has 14 residues. Germline lookup yields CDR1 SGHTA and CDR2 FQGNSA. Trimming left V 0 bases short and J 6 bases short, with 8 bases between. As DNA, the CDR3 is TGTGCCAGCAGCTTAGCGTCCGGGGCCGGGGAGCTGTTTTTT. The encoded protein is CASSLASGAGELFF. The full variable domain, with the rest looked up from reference TRBV7-2 and TRBJ2-2, is GAGVSQSPSNKVTEKGKDVELRCDPISGHTALYWYRQSLGQGLEFLIYFQGNSAPDKSGLPSDRFSAERTGGSVSTLTIQRTQQEDSAVYLCASSLASGAGELFFGEGSRLTVL.

This chain links TRBV5-1 with TRBJ2-2; a possible D gene is TRBD1 (5 bases). The CDR3 is made up of 13 amino acids. CDR1 and CDR2 from the germline V gene are SGHRS and YFSETQ. In DNA form, the CDR3 reads TGCCCCTCAGGGATTCAAAACACCGGGGAGCTGTTTTTT. Translated, it gives CPSGIQNTGELFF.

This clonotype was seen repeatedly, ten times or more. This chain uses TRBV20-1 with TRBJ1-2; D is unresolved. Germline lookup yields CDR1 DFQATT and CDR2 SNEGSKA (reference sequence). This CDR3 is 12 amino acids long. Trimming shortened V by 5 bases and J by 4 bases, and 11 bases separated the two germline ends. CDR3 in amino acids: CSAPPRGYGYTF. The CDR3 DNA is TGCAGTGCTCCGCCGCGTGGCTATGGCTACACCTTC.

There are a few counts of this clonotype. The chain employs TRBV7-9 and TRBJ1-1; D is unresolved. Germline V lookup: CDR1 SEHNR, CDR2 FQNEAQ (reference sequence). This CDR3 has 15 amino acids. Trimming cost V 2 bases and J 2 bases, with 12 bases left between them. The CDR3 nucleotides read TGTGCCAGCAGCTTATACGGCCCGGGTAACACTGAAGCTTTCTTT. Translated: CASSLYGPGNTEAFF.